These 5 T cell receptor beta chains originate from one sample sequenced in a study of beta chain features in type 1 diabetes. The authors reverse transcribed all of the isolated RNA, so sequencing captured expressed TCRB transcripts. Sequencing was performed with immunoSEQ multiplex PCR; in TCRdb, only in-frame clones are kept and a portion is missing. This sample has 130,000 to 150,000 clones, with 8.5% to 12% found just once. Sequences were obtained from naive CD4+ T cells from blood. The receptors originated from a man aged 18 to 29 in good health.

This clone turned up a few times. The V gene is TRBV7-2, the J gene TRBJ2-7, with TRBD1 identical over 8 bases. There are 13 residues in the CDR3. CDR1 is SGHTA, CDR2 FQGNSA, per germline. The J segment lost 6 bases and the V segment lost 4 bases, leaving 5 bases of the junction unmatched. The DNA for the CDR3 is TGTGCCAGCAGCTCGACAGGGGTCGCCGAGCAGTACTTC. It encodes CASSSTGVAEQYF.

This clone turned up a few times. CDR3 region: CASSADRGLGTQYF. The DNA for the CDR3 is TGTGCCAGCAGCGCCGACAGGGGGCTTGGGACCCAGTACTTC. The chain employs TRBV9 and TRBJ2-5, with 10 bases matching TRBD1. CDR3 length: 14 residues. Germline CDR1 SGDLS, CDR2 YYNGEE. V was pared by 3 bases and J by 7 bases, with 6 bases of the junction left unmatched. The variable domain in full, completed from reference TRBV9 and TRBJ2-5, reads DSGVTQTPKHLITATGQRVTLRCSPRSGDLSVYWYQQSLDQGLQFLIQYYNGEERAKGNILERFSAQQFPDLHSELNLSSLELGDSALYFCASSADRGLGTQYFGPGTRLLVL.

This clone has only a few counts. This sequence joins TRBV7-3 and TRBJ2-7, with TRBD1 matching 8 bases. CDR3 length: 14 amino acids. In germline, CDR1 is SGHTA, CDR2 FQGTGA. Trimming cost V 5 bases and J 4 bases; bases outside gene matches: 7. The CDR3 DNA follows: TGTGCCAGCAGCCCCGGACAGGGTGGGTACGAGCAGTACTTC. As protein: CASSPGQGGYEQYF. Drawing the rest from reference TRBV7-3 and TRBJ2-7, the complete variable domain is GAGVSQTPSNKVTEKGKYVELRCDPISGHTALYWYRQSLGQGPEFLIYFQGTGAADDSGLPNDRFFAVRPEGSVSTLKIQRTERGDSAVYLCASSPGQGGYEQYFGPGTRLTVT.

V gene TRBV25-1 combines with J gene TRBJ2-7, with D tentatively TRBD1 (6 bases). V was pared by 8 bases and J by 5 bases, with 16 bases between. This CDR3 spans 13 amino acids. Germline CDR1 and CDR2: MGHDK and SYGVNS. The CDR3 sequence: CASGAYRADEQYF. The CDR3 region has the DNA TGTGCCAGCGGAGCCTACAGGGCCGACGAGCAGTACTTC.

The chain's CDR3 is CASSLLTGLETQYF. In nucleotides, the CDR3 is TGCGCCAGCAGCTTGTTAACAGGGTTAGAGACCCAGTACTTC. The J gene is TRBJ2-5, the V gene TRBV5-1, with D possibly TRBD1 on 6 matching bases. Germline assignment: CDR1 SGHRS and CDR2 YFSETQ. The CDR3 runs to 14 residues. Trimming took off 1 base at V and 4 bases at J, with 11 bases between the two ends.